The 4 T cell receptor beta chains in this list originate from one sample, sequenced in a study of response to subunit inactivated influenza vaccine. TCRdb passed the RT-PCR reads through MiXCR, listing each CDR3 protein once. Of hundreds of thousands of distinct CDR3 sequences listed, roughly 18% are singletons. This sample comprised PBMCs from blood, obtained approximately 5 days after vaccination. All receptors derive from a man aged 50 or older who received an inactivated influenza vaccine.

This clonotype has ten or more counts. The chain carries TRBV7-2 and TRBJ2-2, with D hard to call. Germline CDR1 is SGHTA and CDR2 is FQGNSA. V dropped 1 base and J dropped 3 bases, with 12 bases sitting between them. The CDR3 extends over 16 amino acids. The CDR3 protein is CASSLVGPIHTGELFF. The CDR3 DNA sequence: TGTGCCAGCAGCTTAGTAGGACCGATCCACACCGGGGAGCTGTTTTTT.

V usage is TRBV10-3 and J usage is TRBJ2-3; perhaps TRBD2 as D (5 bases). Germline V gives CDR1 ENHRY, CDR2 SYGVKD. The CDR3 runs to 15 residues. Trimming cost V 4 bases and J 1 base, with 12 bases left between them. CDR3 nucleotide sequence: TGTGCCATCAGTGTCTCCGGGGTTGGCACAGATACGCAGTATTTT. Its protein is CAISVSGVGTDTQYF.

The chain is built from TRBV5-1 and TRBJ2-1, with D unclear. Germline CDR1 is SGHRS and CDR2 is YFSETQ. V was pared by 0 bases and J by 7 bases, with 11 bases between. The CDR3 has 14 residues. CDR3 DNA: TGCGCCAGCAGCTTGGCTTCGGGCCAGAATGAGCAGTTCTTC. Residues: CASSLASGQNEQFF.

There are a few counts of this clonotype. The rearrangement links TRBV10-3 to TRBJ1-4; 8 bases align to TRBD1. There are 15 residues in the CDR3. Germline-derived CDR1 and CDR2 are ENHRY and SYGVKD. V dropped 6 bases and J dropped 8; count of bases not matched to a gene: 11. The CDR3 nucleotides read TGTGCCATCAGCTACGACAGGGGTGGGATCGAAAAACTGTTTTTT. This encodes CAISYDRGGIEKLFF.